This entry describes one TCR beta chain. This CDR3 spans 15 amino acids. Trimming left V 0 bases short and J 3 bases short, with 10 bases between. Looked up from germline, CDR1 is SGHRS and CDR2 is YFSETQ. These data originate in a study of blood T cell repertoires in COVID-19. The data were produced by immunoSEQ multiplex PCR, yet TCRdb's version contains in-frame clones alone and is incomplete. This sample carries about 210,000 clones, approximately 80% of them seen once, and the ten largest clones take approximately 8%. Material: peripheral blood. V usage is TRBV5-1 and J usage is TRBJ2-1, with D possibly matching TRBD1 (5 bases). This sequence was found in a woman older than 75 with COVID-19, enrolled during active disease. The CDR3 coding sequence is TGCGCCAGCAGCTTGGCCCCCGACAGCTACAATGAGCAGTTCTTC. Amino acids: CASSLAPDSYNEQFF.